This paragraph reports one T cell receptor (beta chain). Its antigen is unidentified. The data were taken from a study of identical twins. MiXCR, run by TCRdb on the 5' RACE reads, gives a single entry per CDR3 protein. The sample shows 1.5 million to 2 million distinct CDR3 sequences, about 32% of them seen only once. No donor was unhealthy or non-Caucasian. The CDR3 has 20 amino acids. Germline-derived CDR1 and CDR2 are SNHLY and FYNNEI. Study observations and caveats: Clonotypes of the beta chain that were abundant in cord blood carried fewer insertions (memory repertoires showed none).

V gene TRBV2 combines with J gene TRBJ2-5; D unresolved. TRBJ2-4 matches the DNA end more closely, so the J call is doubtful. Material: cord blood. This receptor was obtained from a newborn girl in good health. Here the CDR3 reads CASSYSTVRVWYSTKNIQYF. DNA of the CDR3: TGTGCCAGCTCCTACAGCACGGTCAGAGTCTGGTACAGCACCAAAAACATTCAGTACTTC.